This passage covers 10 T cell receptor beta chains from one sample sequenced in a study of OX40 agonist ivuxolimab in advanced cancers. TCRdb's copy holds only in-frame clones and misses some; the assay was immunoSEQ multiplex PCR. The repertoire holds more than 35,000 clones, with roughly nine tenths as singletons. The sample was CD4+ or CD8+ T cells sorted from blood, taken in a trial of the OX40 agonist ivuxolimab. These receptors came from an adult with an advanced solid tumor such as melanoma, head and neck, liver or kidney cancer.

This clone showed up just a few times. The gene calls are TRBV6-5 and TRBJ1-6; weak D call: TRBD1 (5 bases). V was clipped by 7 bases and J by 10 bases, with 14 bases between them. Per the germline V gene, CDR1 is MNHEY and CDR2 is SVGAGI. The CDR3 is 13 residues long. The CDR3 reads CASNWDPRSPLHF. CDR3 coding DNA: TGTGCCAGCAATTGGGACCCCCGGTCACCCCTCCACTTT.

The genes are TRBV5-1 and TRBJ2-7, with D possibly matching TRBD2 (5 bases). Looked up from germline, CDR1 is SGHRS and CDR2 is YFSETQ. With 4 bases removed from V and 3 bases from J, the gap between germline ends came to 8 bases. The CDR3 extends over 12 amino acids. CDR3 loop: CASSLTNYEQYF. CDR3 nucleotides: TGCGCCAGCAGCCTGACTAACTACGAGCAGTACTTC.

The chain carries TRBV2 and TRBJ2-2; D is possibly TRBD2 (6 bases). V lost 4 bases, J lost 4 bases, and 13 bases lay in between. Germline values: CDR1 SNHLY, CDR2 FYNNEI. This CDR3 contains 15 residues. CDR3 sequence (DNA): TGTGCCAGCAGTGGTATCCCCGGGAGCACCGGGGAGCTGTTTTTT. Protein product: CASSGIPGSTGELFF.

The chain carries TRBV7-9 and TRBJ2-7, with 8 positions matching TRBD2. The germline V gene has CDR1 SEHNR and CDR2 FQNEAQ (reference sequence). This CDR3 contains 15 residues. V gave up 1 base and J gave up 6 bases; unmatched junction bases: 8. Written as DNA, the CDR3 is TGTGCCAGCAGCTTAGGGACTAGCATTGGTTCCGAGCAGTACTTC. This encodes CASSLGTSIGSEQYF.

The chain carries TRBV27 and TRBJ2-7; TRBD2 matches 7 bases. The CDR3 covers 16 residues. V shed 5 bases, J shed 0 bases, and the junction held 10 bases outside the gene matches. CDR1 is MNHEY and CDR2 is SMNVEV in the germline V gene (reference sequence). DNA for the CDR3: TGTGCCAGCAGTCCCTCACTAGCGTCCCTCTCCTACGAGCAGTACTTC. The encoded protein is CASSPSLASLSYEQYF.

This chain links TRBV28 with TRBJ2-7; unclear D gene. V was shortened by 5 bases and J by 3 bases, with 2 bases between the two germline ends. The CDR3 has 10 residues. Germline assignment: CDR1 MDHEN and CDR2 SYDVKM. Written as DNA, the CDR3 is TGTGCCAGCAGTGACTACGAGCAGTACTTC. Translating gives CASSDYEQYF.

V is TRBV7-8 and J is TRBJ2-7; 7 bases are a match to TRBD1. V was clipped by 1 base and J by 2 bases; unmatched bases: 5. The CDR3 totals 15 residues. The germline CDR1 and CDR2 sequences are SGHVS and FQNEAQ. The CDR3 DNA reads as TGTGCCAGCAGCTTAGACGCCGGGACAGCCTACGAGCAGTACTTC. Amino acid sequence: CASSLDAGTAYEQYF.

CDR3: CAWSHPTEVEETQYF. The CDR3 region has the DNA TGTGCCTGGAGCCACCCCACGGAGGTAGAAGAGACCCAGTACTTC. The rearrangement links TRBV30 to TRBJ2-5, with D maybe TRBD2 (5 bases). Germline assignment: CDR1 GTSNPN and CDR2 SVGIG (reference sequence). V dropped 3 bases and J dropped 3 bases, with 17 bases sitting between them. CDR3 length equals 15 residues.

The chain has TRBV7-9 and TRBJ1-4; a possible D gene is TRBD1 (6 bases). CDR1 and CDR2 (germline): SEHNR, FQNEAQ (reference sequence). V shed 0 bases and J shed 2 bases, with 13 bases lying between them. The CDR3 length is 17 residues. The CDR3 DNA is TGTGCCAGCAGCTTAGCCCCCCATGGGGGCACTAATGAAAAACTGTTTTTT. This encodes CASSLAPHGGTNEKLFF.

The chain joins TRBV4-3 to TRBJ2-7; D is undetermined. Germline V lookup: CDR1 LGHNA, CDR2 YSLEER. The CDR3 has 16 amino acids. The ends were cut back, 6 bases at V and 1 base at J, with 19 bases in the middle. CDR3 protein: CASRFSWTGESYEQYF. The CDR3 DNA sequence: TGCGCCAGCAGGTTCTCCTGGACCGGAGAATCCTACGAGCAGTACTTC.